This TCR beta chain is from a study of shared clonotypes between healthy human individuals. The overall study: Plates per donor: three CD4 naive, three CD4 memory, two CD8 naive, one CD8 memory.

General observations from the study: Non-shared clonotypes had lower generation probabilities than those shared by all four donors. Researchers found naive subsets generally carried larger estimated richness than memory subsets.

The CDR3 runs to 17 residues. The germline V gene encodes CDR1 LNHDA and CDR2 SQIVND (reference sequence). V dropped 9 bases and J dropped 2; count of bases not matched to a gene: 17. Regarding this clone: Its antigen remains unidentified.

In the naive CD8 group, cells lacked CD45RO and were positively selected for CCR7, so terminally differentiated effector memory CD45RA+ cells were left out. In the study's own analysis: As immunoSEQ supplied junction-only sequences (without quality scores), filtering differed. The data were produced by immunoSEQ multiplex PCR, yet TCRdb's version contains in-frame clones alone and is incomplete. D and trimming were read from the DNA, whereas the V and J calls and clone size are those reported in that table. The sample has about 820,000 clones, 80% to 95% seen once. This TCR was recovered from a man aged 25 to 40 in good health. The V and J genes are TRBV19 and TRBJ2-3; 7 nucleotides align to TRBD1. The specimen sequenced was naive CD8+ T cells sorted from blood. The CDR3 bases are TGTGCCAGCAACAGGGGATGCGTTGTGTGGCTCACAGATACGCAGTATTTT. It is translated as CASNRGCVVWLTDTQYF.